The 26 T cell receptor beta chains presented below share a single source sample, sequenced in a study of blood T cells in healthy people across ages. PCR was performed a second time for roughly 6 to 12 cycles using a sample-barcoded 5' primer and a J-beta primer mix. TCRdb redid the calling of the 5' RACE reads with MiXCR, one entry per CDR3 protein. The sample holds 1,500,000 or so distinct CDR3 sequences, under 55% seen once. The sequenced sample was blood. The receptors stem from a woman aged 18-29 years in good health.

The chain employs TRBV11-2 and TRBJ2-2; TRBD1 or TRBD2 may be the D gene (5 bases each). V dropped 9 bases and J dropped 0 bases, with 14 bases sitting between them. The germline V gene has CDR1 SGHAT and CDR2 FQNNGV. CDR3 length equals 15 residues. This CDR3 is CASPGPTPNTGELFF. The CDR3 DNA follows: TGTGCCAGTCCGGGACCTACCCCGAACACCGGGGAGCTGTTTTTT. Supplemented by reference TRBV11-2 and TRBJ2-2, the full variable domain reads EAGVAQSPRYKIIEKRQSVAFWCNPISGHATLYWYQQILGQGPKLLIQFQNNGVVDDSQLPKDRFSAERLKGVDSTLKIQPAKLEDSAVYLCASPGPTPNTGELFFGEGSRLTVL.

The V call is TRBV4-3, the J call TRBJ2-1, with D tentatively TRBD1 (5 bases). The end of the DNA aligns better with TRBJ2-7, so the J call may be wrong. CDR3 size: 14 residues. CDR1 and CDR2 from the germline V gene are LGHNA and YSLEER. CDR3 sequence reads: CASSQVDPDNEQYF. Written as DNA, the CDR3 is TGCGCCAGCAGCCAAGTAGACCCGGACAATGAGCAGTACTTC.

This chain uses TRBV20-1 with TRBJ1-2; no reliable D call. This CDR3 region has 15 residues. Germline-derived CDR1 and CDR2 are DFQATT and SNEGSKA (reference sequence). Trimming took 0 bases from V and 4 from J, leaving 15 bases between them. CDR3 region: CSARDANGRRYGYTF. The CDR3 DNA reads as TGCAGTGCTAGAGATGCTAACGGCAGACGCTATGGCTACACCTTC.

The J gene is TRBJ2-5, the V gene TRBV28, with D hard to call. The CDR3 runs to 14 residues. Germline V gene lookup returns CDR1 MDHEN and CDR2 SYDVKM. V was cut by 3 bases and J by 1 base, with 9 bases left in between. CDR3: CASSLSPVQETQYF. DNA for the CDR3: TGTGCCAGCAGTTTGTCTCCGGTCCAAGAGACCCAGTACTTC.

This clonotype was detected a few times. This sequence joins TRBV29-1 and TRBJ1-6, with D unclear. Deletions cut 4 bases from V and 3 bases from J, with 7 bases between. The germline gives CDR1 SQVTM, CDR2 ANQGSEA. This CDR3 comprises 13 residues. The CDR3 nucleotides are TGCAGCGTTGCGGACGGCTATAATTCACCCCTCCACTTT. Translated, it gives CSVADGYNSPLHF.

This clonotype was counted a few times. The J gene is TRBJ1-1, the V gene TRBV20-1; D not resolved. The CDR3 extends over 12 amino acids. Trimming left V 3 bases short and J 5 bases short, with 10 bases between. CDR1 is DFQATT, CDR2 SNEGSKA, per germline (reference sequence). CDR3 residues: CSASRGRTEAFF. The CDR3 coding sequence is TGCAGTGCTAGTCGTGGTCGGACTGAAGCTTTCTTT.

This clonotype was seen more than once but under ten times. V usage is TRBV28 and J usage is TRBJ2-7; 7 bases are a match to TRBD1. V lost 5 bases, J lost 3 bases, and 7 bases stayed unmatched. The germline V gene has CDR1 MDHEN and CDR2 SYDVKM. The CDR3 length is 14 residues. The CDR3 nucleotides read TGTGCCAGCAGTACACCGAGACAGGGCTACGAGCAGTACTTC. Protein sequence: CASSTPRQGYEQYF.

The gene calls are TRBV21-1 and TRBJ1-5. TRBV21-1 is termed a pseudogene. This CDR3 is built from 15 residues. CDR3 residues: CASSTGGSLNQPQHF. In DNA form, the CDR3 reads TGTGCCAGCAGCACCGGCGGCAGCCTTAATCAGCCCCAGCATTTT.

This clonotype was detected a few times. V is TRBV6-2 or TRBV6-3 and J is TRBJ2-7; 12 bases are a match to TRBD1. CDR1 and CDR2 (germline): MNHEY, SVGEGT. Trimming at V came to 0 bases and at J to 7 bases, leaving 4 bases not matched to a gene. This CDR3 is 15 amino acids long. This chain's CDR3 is CASSYSGTGGIEQYF. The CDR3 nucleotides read TGTGCCAGCAGTTACTCCGGGACAGGGGGCATTGAGCAGTACTTC.

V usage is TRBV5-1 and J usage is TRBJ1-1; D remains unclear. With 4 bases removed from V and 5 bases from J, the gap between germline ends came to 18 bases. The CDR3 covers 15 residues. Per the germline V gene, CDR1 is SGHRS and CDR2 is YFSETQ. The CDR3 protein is CASSVGGWGGTEAFF. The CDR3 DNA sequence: TGCGCCAGCAGCGTCGGAGGTTGGGGAGGGACTGAAGCTTTCTTT.

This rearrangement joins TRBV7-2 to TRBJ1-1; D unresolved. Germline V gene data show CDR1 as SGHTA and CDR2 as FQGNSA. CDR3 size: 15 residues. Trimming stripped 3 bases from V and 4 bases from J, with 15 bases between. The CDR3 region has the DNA TGTGCCAGCAGCTTTAACGGACCGCGTTTCACTGAAGCTTTCTTT. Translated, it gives CASSFNGPRFTEAFF. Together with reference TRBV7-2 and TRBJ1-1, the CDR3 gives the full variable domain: GAGVSQSPSNKVTEKGKDVELRCDPISGHTALYWYRQSLGQGLEFLIYFQGNSAPDKSGLPSDRFSAERTGGSVSTLTIQRTQQEDSAVYLCASSFNGPRFTEAFFGQGTRLTVV.

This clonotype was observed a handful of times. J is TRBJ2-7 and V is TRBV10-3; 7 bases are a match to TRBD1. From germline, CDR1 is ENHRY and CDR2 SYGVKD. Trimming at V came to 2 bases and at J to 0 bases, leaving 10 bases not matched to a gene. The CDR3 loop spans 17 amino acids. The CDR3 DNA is TGTGCCATCAGTGAGGGACAGGCCCACCATAGCTCCTACGAGCAGTACTTC. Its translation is CAISEGQAHHSSYEQYF.

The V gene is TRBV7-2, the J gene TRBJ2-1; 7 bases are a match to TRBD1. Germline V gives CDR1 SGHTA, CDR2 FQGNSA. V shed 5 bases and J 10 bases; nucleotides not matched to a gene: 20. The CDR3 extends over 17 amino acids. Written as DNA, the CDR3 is TGTGCCAGCAGCCCAATTCCACAGGGGCTTGGATACTACGAGCAGTTCTTC. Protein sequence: CASSPIPQGLGYYEQFF.

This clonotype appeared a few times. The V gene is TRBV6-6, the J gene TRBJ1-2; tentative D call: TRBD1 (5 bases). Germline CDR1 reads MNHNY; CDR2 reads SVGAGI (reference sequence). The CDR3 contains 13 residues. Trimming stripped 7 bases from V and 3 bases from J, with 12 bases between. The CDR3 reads CASTEGTDYGYTF. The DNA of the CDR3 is TGTGCCAGCACCGAAGGGACGGACTATGGCTACACCTTC.

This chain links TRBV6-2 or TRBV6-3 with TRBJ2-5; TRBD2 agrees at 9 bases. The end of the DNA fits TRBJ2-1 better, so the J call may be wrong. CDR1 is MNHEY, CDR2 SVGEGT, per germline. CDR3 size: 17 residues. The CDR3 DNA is TGTGCCAGCAGTTACCCCAAGACTAGCGGATTACAAGAGACCCAGTTCTTC. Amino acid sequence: CASSYPKTSGLQETQFF.

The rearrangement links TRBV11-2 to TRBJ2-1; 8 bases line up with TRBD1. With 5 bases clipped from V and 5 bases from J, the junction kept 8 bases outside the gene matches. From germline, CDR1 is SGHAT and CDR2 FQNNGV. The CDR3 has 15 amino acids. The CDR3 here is CASSVFRGLDNEQFF. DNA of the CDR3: TGTGCCAGCAGCGTATTCAGGGGGCTTGACAATGAGCAGTTCTTC.

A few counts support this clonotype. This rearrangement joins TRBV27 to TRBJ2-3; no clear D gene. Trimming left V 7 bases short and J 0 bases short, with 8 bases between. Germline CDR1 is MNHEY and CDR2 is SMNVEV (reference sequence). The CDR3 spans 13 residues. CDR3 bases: TGTGCCAGCACGCTACACAGCACAGATACGCAGTATTTT. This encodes CASTLHSTDTQYF.

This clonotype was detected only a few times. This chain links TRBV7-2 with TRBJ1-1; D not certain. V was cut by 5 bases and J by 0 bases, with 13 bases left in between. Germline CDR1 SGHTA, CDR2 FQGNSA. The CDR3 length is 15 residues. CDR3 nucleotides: TGTGCCAGCAGCCCGAGCCCAAGGATGAACACTGAAGCTTTCTTT. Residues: CASSPSPRMNTEAFF.

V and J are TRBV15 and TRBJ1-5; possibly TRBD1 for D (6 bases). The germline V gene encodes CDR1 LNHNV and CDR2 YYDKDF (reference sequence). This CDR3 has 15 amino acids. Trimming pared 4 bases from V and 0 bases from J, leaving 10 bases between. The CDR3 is CATSTWTDSNQPQHF. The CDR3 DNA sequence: TGTGCCACCAGCACTTGGACAGATAGCAATCAGCCCCAGCATTTT.

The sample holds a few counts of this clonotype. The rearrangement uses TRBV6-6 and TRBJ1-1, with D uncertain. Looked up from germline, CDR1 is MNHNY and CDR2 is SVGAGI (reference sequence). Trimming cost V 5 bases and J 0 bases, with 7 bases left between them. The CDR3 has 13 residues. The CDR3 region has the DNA TGTGCCAGCAGTGACGGCATGAACACTGAAGCTTTCTTT. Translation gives CASSDGMNTEAFF.

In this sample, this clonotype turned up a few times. The CDR3 DNA reads TGTGCCAGCAGTTACCGACTAGCGGGTCGGGCTGAGCAGTTCTTC. It encodes CASSYRLAGRAEQFF. The chain combines TRBV6-6 with TRBJ2-1, with 10 nucleotides matching TRBD2. This CDR3 is built from 15 residues. The trim removed 2 bases at V and 9 bases at J, leaving 7 bases unmatched. Germline V gene sequence: CDR1 MNHNY, CDR2 SVGAGI (reference sequence).

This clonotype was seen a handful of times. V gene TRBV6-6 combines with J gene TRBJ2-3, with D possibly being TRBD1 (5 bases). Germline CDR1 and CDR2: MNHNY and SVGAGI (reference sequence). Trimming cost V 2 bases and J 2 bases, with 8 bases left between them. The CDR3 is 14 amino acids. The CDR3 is CASSYDSHTDTQYF. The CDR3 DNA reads TGTGCCAGCAGTTACGACAGTCACACAGATACGCAGTATTTT.

The CDR3 DNA reads as TGTGCCAGCAGCTCCAAGGGGGCGGGTATGAACACTGAAGCTTTCTTT. It encodes CASSSKGAGMNTEAFF. The rearrangement joins TRBV7-2 to TRBJ1-1; 7 bases align to TRBD1. CDR3 size: 16 residues. V dropped 4 bases and J dropped 0; count of bases not matched to a gene: 8. Germline V gene sequence: CDR1 SGHTA, CDR2 FQGNSA.

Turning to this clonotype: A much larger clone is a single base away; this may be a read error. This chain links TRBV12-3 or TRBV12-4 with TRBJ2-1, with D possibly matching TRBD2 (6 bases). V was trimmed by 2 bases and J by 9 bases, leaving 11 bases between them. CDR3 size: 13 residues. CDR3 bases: TGTGCCAGCAGTTTATTCGTGGGGGGTGAGCAGTTCTTC. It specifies CASSLFVGGEQFF.

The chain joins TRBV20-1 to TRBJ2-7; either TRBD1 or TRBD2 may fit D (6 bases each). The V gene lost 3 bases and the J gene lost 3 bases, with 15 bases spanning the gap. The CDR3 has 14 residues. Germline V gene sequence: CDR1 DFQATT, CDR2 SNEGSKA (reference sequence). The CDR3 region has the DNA TGCAGTGCTAGTGATTCGGGGGCCGTCTACGAGCAGTACTTC. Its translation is CSASDSGAVYEQYF.

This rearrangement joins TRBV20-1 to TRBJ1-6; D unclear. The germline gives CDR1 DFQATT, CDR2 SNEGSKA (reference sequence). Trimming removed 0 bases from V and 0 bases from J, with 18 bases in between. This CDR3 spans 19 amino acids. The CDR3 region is CSARDFKQSKGSYNSPLHF. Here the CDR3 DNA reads TGCAGTGCTAGAGATTTCAAGCAGAGCAAAGGCTCCTATAATTCACCCCTCCACTTT.